The rows below give T cell receptor beta chains drawn from one sample of a study of cytomegalovirus exposure and HLA in healthy donors. Produced via immunoSEQ multiplex PCR; TCRdb's table is partial and in-frame only. This sample has roughly 200,000 clones, with over 70% found just once. The sample was PBMCs. These receptors came from a male donor in good health and CMV-seronegative. The CDR3 runs from the conserved cysteine through the conserved F or W. The order of the fields is D gene, J gene, clone size, V gene, CDR3 DNA, CDR3 protein. D genes are given only for firm matches. Expanded clones are given a class, and other clones once, few, many or no size at all.

D: TRBD2; J: TRBJ2-1; size: NA; V: TRBV19; DNA: TGTGCCAGTAGTATAATCCTAGCGGGAGGGCCGGGGGAGCAGTTCTTC; CDR3: CASSIILAGGPGEQFF
D: NA; J: TRBJ2-3; size: NA; V: TRBV7-3; DNA: TGTGCCAGCAGCCCCTGGGCCGCAACAGATACGCAGTATTTT; CDR3: CASSPWAATDTQYF
D: NA; J: TRBJ2-3; size: NA; V: TRBV28; DNA: TGTGCCAGCACAGGGCCCGGCACAGATACGCAGTATTTT; CDR3: CASTGPGTDTQYF
D: TRBD1; J: TRBJ2-1; size: NA; V: TRBV28; DNA: TGTGCCAGCAGTGCTATATTGACAGGGCGGAATGAGCAGTTCTTC; CDR3: CASSAILTGRNEQFF
D: NA; J: TRBJ1-1; size: few; V: TRBV5-4; DNA: TGTGCCAGCAGCTTCGGACTCGGGGTTGAAGCTTTCTTT; CDR3: CASSFGLGVEAFF
D: TRBD1; J: TRBJ1-1; size: NA; V: TRBV11-3; DNA: TGTGCCAGCAGCATTCAGGGGGCGGATGAAGCTTTCTTT; CDR3: CASSIQGADEAFF
D: NA; J: TRBJ1-3; size: few; V: TRBV28; DNA: TGTGCCAGCAGTACCCTAAGCTCTGGAAACACCATATATTTT; CDR3: CASSTLSSGNTIYF
D: NA; J: TRBJ2-7; size: NA; V: TRBV6-1; DNA: TGTGCCAGCAGTGAAGAGCCTGGCCGCGGGTACGAGCAGTACTTC; CDR3: CASSEEPGRGYEQYF
D: TRBD1; J: TRBJ2-7; size: NA; V: TRBV7-9; DNA: TGTGCCAGCAGCTTAGGGGGTCAGGGGGAACAGCAGTACTTC; CDR3: CASSLGGQGEQQYF
D: TRBD1; J: TRBJ2-3; size: NA; V: TRBV7-7; DNA: TGTGCCAGCAGTCCTTTTCGGGACAGGCAACCGGATACGCAGTATTTT; CDR3: CASSPFRDRQPDTQYF
D: TRBD1; J: TRBJ1-1; size: NA; V: TRBV5-8; DNA: TGTGCCAGCAGCTCCCCCAGAGGAACAGGGGTAGGCACTGAAGCTTTCTTT; CDR3: CASSSPRGTGVGTEAFF
D: TRBD1; J: TRBJ2-7; size: NA; V: TRBV19; DNA: TGTGCCAGTAGTGACCCCGGGACAGGGGCCTACGAGCAGTACTTC; CDR3: CASSDPGTGAYEQYF
D: NA; J: TRBJ2-1; size: NA; V: TRBV11-3; DNA: TGTGCCAGCAGTTTAGGACAGTACAATGAGCAGTTCTTC; CDR3: CASSLGQYNEQFF
D: NA; J: TRBJ2-1; size: NA; V: TRBV2; DNA: TGTGCCAGCAGTGGTTACCGATTTCGGTCGATAGAGCAGTTCTTC; CDR3: CASSGYRFRSIEQFF
D: NA; J: TRBJ1-5; size: NA; V: TRBV6-6; DNA: TGTGCCACCCAGGGGCCCCAGCATTTT; CDR3: CATQGPQHF
D: TRBD2; J: TRBJ2-1; size: NA; V: TRBV7-7; DNA: TGTGCCAGCAGCTCGGCTAGCGGGGGGGATGAGCAGTTCTTC; CDR3: CASSSASGGDEQFF
D: NA; J: TRBJ2-5; size: NA; V: TRBV6-5; DNA: TGTGCCAGCAGTTACCGGCAGGGAAGATGGGAGACCCAGTACTTC; CDR3: CASSYRQGRWETQYF
D: NA; J: TRBJ1-3; size: NA; V: TRBV6-6; DNA: TGTGCCAGCACGGGAAACACCATATATTTT; CDR3: CASTGNTIYF
D: NA; J: TRBJ1-5; size: NA; V: TRBV4-2; DNA: TGTGCCAGCAGCCAAGATCGGGGAAATCAGCCCCAGCATTTT; CDR3: CASSQDRGNQPQHF
D: NA; J: TRBJ2-3; size: NA; V: TRBV9; DNA: TGTGCCAGCAGCGTAGGGTTAGGAGGGCTCGGAGATACGCAGTATTTT; CDR3: CASSVGLGGLGDTQYF
D: TRBD1; J: TRBJ1-2; size: NA; V: TRBV29-1; DNA: TGCAGCTTGAGCCGGGACAGCGACCTGTATGGCTACACCTTC; CDR3: CSLSRDSDLYGYTF
D: TRBD1; J: TRBJ1-2; size: NA; V: TRBV6-5; DNA: TGTGCCAGCAGTTCCCCAGGCAGGGGGCTTGACTATGGCTACACCTTC; CDR3: CASSSPGRGLDYGYTF
D: NA; J: TRBJ1-2; size: NA; V: TRBV6-6; DNA: TGTGCCAGCAGCGCCTCGGGGGGGGCCATCTATGGCTACACCTTC; CDR3: CASSASGGAIYGYTF
D: NA; J: TRBJ1-1; size: NA; V: TRBV7-9; DNA: TGTGCCAGCAGCAGCCACGTCGGGGGGGCACAAACTGAAGCTTTCTTT; CDR3: CASSSHVGGAQTEAFF
D: NA; J: TRBJ2-3; size: NA; V: TRBV2; DNA: TGTGCCAGCAGTAAGGACAGTAGCACAGATACGCAGTATTTT; CDR3: CASSKDSSTDTQYF
D: TRBD1; J: TRBJ1-2; size: NA; V: TRBV28; DNA: TGTGCCAGCAGTGTCGGGACAGGGGGATGGGGCTACACCTTC; CDR3: CASSVGTGGWGYTF
D: NA; J: TRBJ1-2; size: NA; V: TRBV19; DNA: TGTGCCAGTAGTGTGCCGGAGCGTAGGCACTATGGCTACACCTTC; CDR3: CASSVPERRHYGYTF
D: NA; J: TRBJ2-7; size: NA; V: TRBV27; DNA: TGTGCCAGCAGCATCGGGCGGGGTTCCTATCGTAGCGAGCAGTACTTC; CDR3: CASSIGRGSYRSEQYF
D: TRBD2; J: TRBJ2-1; size: NA; V: TRBV11-3; DNA: TGTGCCAGCAGCTCGGGACTAGCGGGGTTCCAGTTCTTC; CDR3: CASSSGLAGFQFF
D: NA; J: TRBJ2-5; size: NA; V: TRBV6-5; DNA: TGTGCCAGCAGTTTGGAACCCCAGGAGGTGACCGAGACCCAGTACTTC; CDR3: CASSLEPQEVTETQYF
D: TRBD1; J: TRBJ1-2; size: NA; V: TRBV6-5; DNA: TGTGCCAGCAGTGTGGCCGGGACAGCTGGCGGCTACACCTTC; CDR3: CASSVAGTAGGYTF
D: NA; J: TRBJ1-5; size: NA; V: TRBV28; DNA: TGTGCCAGCAGTTACGGGGGGCGATGGGGTAATCAGCCCCAGCATTTT; CDR3: CASSYGGRWGNQPQHF
D: TRBD1; J: TRBJ2-3; size: NA; V: TRBV30; DNA: TGTGCCTGGAGTGAAAAACAGGGGAGAGGCACAGATACGCAGTATTTT; CDR3: CAWSEKQGRGTDTQYF
D: TRBD2; J: TRBJ2-1; size: NA; V: TRBV2; DNA: TGTGCCAGCAGGGGCGGGACTAGCGATACATACATTGAGCAGTTCTTC; CDR3: CASRGGTSDTYIEQFF
D: NA; J: TRBJ2-1; size: NA; V: TRBV6-4; DNA: TGTGCCAGCGCCCCGGGAGCCGGGGAGTACGATGAGCAGTTCTTC; CDR3: CASAPGAGEYDEQFF
D: NA; J: TRBJ1-1; size: NA; V: TRBV6-5; DNA: TGTGCCAGCAGTTCCTTCGGAGGAAGCGGGACTGAAGCTTTCTTT; CDR3: CASSSFGGSGTEAFF
D: TRBD1; J: TRBJ1-5; size: few; V: TRBV19; DNA: TGTGCCAGTCGTCCCGGGACAGGGTTGGATCAGCCCCAGCATTTT; CDR3: CASRPGTGLDQPQHF
D: NA; J: TRBJ2-1; size: NA; V: TRBV7-3; DNA: TGTGCCAGCAGCCTAGTTCCGCGGCTCAATGAGCAGTTCTTC; CDR3: CASSLVPRLNEQFF
D: TRBD2; J: TRBJ2-3; size: NA; V: TRBV6-5; DNA: TGTGCCAGCAGTTTAGGACTAGACGGGGGAGATACGCAGTATTTT; CDR3: CASSLGLDGGDTQYF
D: TRBD1; J: TRBJ1-6; size: once; V: TRBV10-2; DNA: TGCGCCAGCAGTGAATCGACAGGGGAATGGGCTTCACCCCTCCACTTT; CDR3: CASSESTGEWASPLHF
D: NA; J: TRBJ2-7; size: once; V: TRBV28; DNA: TGTGCCAGCAGGGGGGACATTAGAGAGCAGTACTTC; CDR3: CASRGDIREQYF
D: TRBD1; J: TRBJ1-1; size: NA; V: TRBV30; DNA: TGTGCCTGGAGTGCCTCGGACAGGGGGCACAGGAACACTGAAGCTTTCTTT; CDR3: CAWSASDRGHRNTEAFF
D: TRBD2; J: TRBJ2-1; size: NA; V: TRBV25-1; DNA: TGTGCCAGCAGTCTTAGCGGGAGTCTGGATGAGCAGTTCTTC; CDR3: CASSLSGSLDEQFF
D: NA; J: TRBJ2-7; size: NA; V: TRBV5-4; DNA: TGTGCCAGCAGCTTGGCCTTGGGTGACACCTACGAGCAGTACTTC; CDR3: CASSLALGDTYEQYF
D: NA; J: TRBJ1-5; size: NA; V: TRBV28; DNA: TGTGCCAGCAGGTCGGTCGGGGATCAGCCCCAGCATTTT; CDR3: CASRSVGDQPQHF
D: TRBD2; J: TRBJ2-3; size: NA; V: TRBV5-1; DNA: TGCGCCAGCAGCTCCTCGGGGGGGGGCGGAGATACGCAGTATTTT; CDR3: CASSSSGGGGDTQYF
D: TRBD1; J: TRBJ1-2; size: NA; V: TRBV2; DNA: TGTGCCAGCAGTCAGGGGGCCAACTATGGCTACACCTTC; CDR3: CASSQGANYGYTF